This paragraph covers one TCR beta chain sequence. The antigen is not known. Method: immunoSEQ multiplex PCR; TCRdb's copy keeps in-frame clones and lacks some. This sample carries about 46,000 clones, about 79% of them seen once, and the ten largest clones take less than 0.5%. This record belongs to a study of fetal regulatory T cell absence and autoimmunity. On the study more broadly: IPEX patients had exocrine pancreas autoimmunity without clinical diabetes.

V gave up 5 bases and J gave up 4 bases, with 12 bases separating them. The V gene's germline CDR1 is MNHEY and CDR2 SMNVEV (reference sequence). This CDR3 is 13 amino acids long. General observations from the study: Oligoclonal TCR enrichment in pancreas over cord blood reached over 85-fold for some clones. In IPEX, the enrichment was taken to support antigen-driven autoimmunity before birth.

Material for sequencing was cord blood. The TCR comes from a newborn boy with IPEX syndrome. The V and J genes are TRBV27 and TRBJ2-7, with TRBD2 as a possible D gene (5 bases). The chain's CDR3 is CASSPGVPYEQYF. The CDR3 DNA follows: TGTGCCAGCAGTCCCGGGGTACCTTACGAGCAGTACTTC.